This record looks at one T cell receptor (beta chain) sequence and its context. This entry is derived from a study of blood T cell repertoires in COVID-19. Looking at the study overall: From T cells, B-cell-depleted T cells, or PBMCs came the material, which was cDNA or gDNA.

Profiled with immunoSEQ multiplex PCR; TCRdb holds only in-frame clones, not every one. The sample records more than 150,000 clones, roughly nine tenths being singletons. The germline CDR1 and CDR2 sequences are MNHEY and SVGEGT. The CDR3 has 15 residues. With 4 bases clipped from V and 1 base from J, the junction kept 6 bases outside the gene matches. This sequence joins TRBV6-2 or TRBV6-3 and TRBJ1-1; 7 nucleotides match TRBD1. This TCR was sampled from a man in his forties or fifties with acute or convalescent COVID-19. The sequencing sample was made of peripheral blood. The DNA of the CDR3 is TGTGCCAGCAGTTCCTCCGGGACAGCGAACACTGAAGCTTTCTTT. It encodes CASSSSGTANTEAFF.